This T cell receptor beta chain was sequenced in a study of Siglec-9 on CD8 T cells in melanoma (dated by TCRdb to between 2018 and 2021). With regard to the full study: Siglec-9 expression on CD8+ T cells and the role of Siglec-9 in regulating T cells in the melanoma tumor microenvironment were investigated in the study. General study outcomes and caveats: Siglec-9 was reported to mark and regulate an effector memory CD8+ T-cell subset that appeared to accumulate within melanoma tumors.

Worth noting for this clone: The antigen this receptor binds is unknown. No much larger clonotype is one base removed from it; base qualities were not supplied.

Receptors were amplified or captured by the immunoSEQ multiplex PCR assay. TCRdb holds this immuneACCESS table with in-frame rearrangements only. Some clones are missing; in checked studies, unresolved V genes explain under half, and the rest has no known cause. The sample yields 25,000 to 35,000 clones; less than 85% were counted once. The biggest ten clones account for roughly 6.3% of the sample. V and J are truncated by 4 bases and 6 bases respectively, leaving an intervening sequence of 12 bases. There are 12 amino acids in the CDR3, from cysteine to phenylalanine inclusive. Only CDR3 DNA is held: 36 bases, read in frame from base 1. As encoded in the germline V gene, CDR1 is SQVTM while CDR2 is ANQGSEA.

This TCR came from a human donor in good health. Recombination linked TRBV29-1 to TRBJ1-1, and possibly TRBD1, on 5 matching bases. Sample: Siglec-9- CD8+ T cells sorted from blood. This specimen's cell subset or site label, per the study, means: CD8 T cells lacking Siglec-9. The nucleotide sequence reads as follows: TGCAGCGTTGTCGGGGGTGGTCCTGAAGCTTTCTTT. This sequence encodes CSVVGGGPEAFF.